The sequence of this TCR beta chain was determined in a study of T-cell reconstitution after alpha-beta-depleted transplantation in children. CDR1 and CDR2 (germline): SGHTA, FQGNSA. Deletions cut 6 bases from V and 7 bases from J, with 16 bases between. The CDR3 covers 14 residues. The TCRbeta library was prepared with unique molecular identifiers. From the PCR reads, TCRdb called clonotypes with MiXCR, one entry per CDR3 protein. The table lists roughly 220,000 distinct CDR3 sequences, around 8.4% of them singletons. There are many counts of this clonotype. Antigen unknown. The study's findings and limits: Surviving recipient cells, namely T cells and thymic progenitors, were the source of high day-60 TCRbeta diversity in some patients. Reportedly, alpha-beta T cells present about two months post-transplant originated from several hundred expanded clones of graft origin. Newly produced T cells mostly accounted for T-cell counts and diversity one year post-transplant.

This clonotype was obtained from a male patient aged 2 to 10 who had a stem cell transplant for acute myeloid leukemia, so the T cells may come from the graft donor. Material: PBMCs, mostly from graft donor cells, obtained 360 days after TCRalphabeta/CD19-depleted stem cell transplant. The chain uses TRBV7-2 and TRBJ2-1; D not certain. The CDR3 protein is CASSFRAQLNEQFF. CDR3 nucleotides: TGTGCCAGCAGTTTTAGGGCCCAACTGAATGAGCAGTTCTTC. Complete variable domain (other parts from reference TRBV7-2 and TRBJ2-1): GAGVSQSPSNKVTEKGKDVELRCDPISGHTALYWYRQSLGQGLEFLIYFQGNSAPDKSGLPSDRFSAERTGGSVSTLTIQRTQQEDSAVYLCASSFRAQLNEQFFGPGTRLTVL.